The clone carrying this T cell receptor (beta chain) has just a few counts. The target antigen is unknown. The germline V gene has CDR1 DFQATT and CDR2 SNEGSKA (reference sequence). V shed 6 bases and J 6 bases; nucleotides not matched to a gene: 9. This CDR3 contains 13 residues. The source of the sample is a study of T-cell reconstitution after alpha-beta-depleted transplantation in children. The study's findings and limits: Day-60 TCRbeta diversity that was high in some patients was derived from surviving recipient T cells and thymic progenitors. Fresh T-cell production supplied most of the T-cell counts and diversity seen one year after transplant. Expanded clones from the graft, numbering several hundred, reportedly supplied alpha-beta T cells about two months after transplant.

Preparation of the TCRbeta library was carried out with unique molecular identifiers. TCRdb fed the PCR reads into MiXCR, producing one record per CDR3 protein. The table has approximately 210,000 distinct CDR3 sequences, approximately 17% seen once. The chain recombines TRBV20-1 with TRBJ2-3; 7 nucleotides align to TRBD2. The specimen comprised PBMCs, mostly from graft donor cells, sampled 360 days after TCRalphabeta/CD19-depleted stem cell transplant. This sequence was found in a male patient between 2 and 15 years old who had a stem cell transplant for acute lymphoblastic leukemia, so the T cells may come from the graft donor. The DNA for the CDR3 is TGCAGTGCCCTAAGCGGGGCCGGGGATACGCAGTATTTT. Its protein product is CSALSGAGDTQYF.